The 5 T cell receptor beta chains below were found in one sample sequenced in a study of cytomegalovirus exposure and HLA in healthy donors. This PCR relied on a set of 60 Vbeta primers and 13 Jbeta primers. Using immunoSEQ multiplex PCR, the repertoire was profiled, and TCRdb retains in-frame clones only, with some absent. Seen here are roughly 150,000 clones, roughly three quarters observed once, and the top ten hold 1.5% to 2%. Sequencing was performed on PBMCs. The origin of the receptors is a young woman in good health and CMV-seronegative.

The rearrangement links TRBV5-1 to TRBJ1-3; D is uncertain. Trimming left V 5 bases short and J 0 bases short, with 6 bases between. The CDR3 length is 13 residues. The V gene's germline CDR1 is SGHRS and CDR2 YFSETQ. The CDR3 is CASSSYSGNTIYF. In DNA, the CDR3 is TGCGCCAGCAGTTCCTACTCTGGAAACACCATATATTTT.

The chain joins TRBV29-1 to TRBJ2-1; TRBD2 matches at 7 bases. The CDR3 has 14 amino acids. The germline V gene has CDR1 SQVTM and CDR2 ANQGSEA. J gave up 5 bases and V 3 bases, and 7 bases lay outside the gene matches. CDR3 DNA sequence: TGCAGCGTTGAGGCGGGAGAGCTCCACAATGAGCAGTTCTTC. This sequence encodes CSVEAGELHNEQFF.

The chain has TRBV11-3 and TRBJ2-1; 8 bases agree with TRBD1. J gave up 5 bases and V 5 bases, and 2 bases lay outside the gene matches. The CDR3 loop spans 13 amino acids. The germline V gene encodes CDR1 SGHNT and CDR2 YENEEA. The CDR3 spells CASSRTGNNEQFF. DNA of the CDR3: TGTGCCAGCAGCCGGACAGGGAACAATGAGCAGTTCTTC.

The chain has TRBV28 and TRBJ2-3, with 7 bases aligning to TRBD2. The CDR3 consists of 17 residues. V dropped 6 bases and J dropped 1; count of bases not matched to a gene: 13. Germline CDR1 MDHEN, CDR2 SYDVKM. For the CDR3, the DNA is TGTGCCAGCAGCGCACGGGATCTGGCGGGAGGCACAGATACGCAGTATTTT. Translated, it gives CASSARDLAGGTDTQYF.

The CDR3 is CASSLQYTGELFF. The CDR3 DNA is TGCGCCAGCAGCCTACAATACACCGGGGAGCTGTTTTTT. The chain links TRBV4-1 to TRBJ2-2; D remains ambiguous. Germline V gene sequence: CDR1 MGHRA, CDR2 YSYEKL. The CDR3 length is 13 residues. V was trimmed by 4 bases and J by 3 bases, leaving 6 bases between them.